This TCR beta chain was recovered during a study of blood T cell repertoires in COVID-19. Study-wide background: Material from acute and convalescent COVID-19 was sourced from the United States, Italy and Spain. PBMCs, B-cell-depleted T cells, or T cells were the source of the cDNA or gDNA that made up the material.

The CDR3 contains 16 residues. Under the authors' procedure: Estimated nucleated cell counts came from reference gene primer amplification. Repertoires were generated with immunoSEQ multiplex PCR, while TCRdb's copy carries only in-frame clones and drops some. The V and J calls and the clone size are those of that table, but D and trimming were determined from the DNA. In the table there are around 700,000 clones, approximately 90% of which are singletons. Sequencing was performed on peripheral blood. The V and J genes are TRBV21-1 and TRBJ1-5; the table's D call TRBD1 went unverified against the DNA. TRBV21-1 is classified as a pseudogene. The source is a woman aged 18 to 35 with acute or convalescent COVID-19. DNA of the CDR3: TGTGCCAGCAGCAACTCCAGGGGGGAAATCAATCAGCCCCAGCATTTT. Translated, it gives CASSNSRGEINQPQHF.